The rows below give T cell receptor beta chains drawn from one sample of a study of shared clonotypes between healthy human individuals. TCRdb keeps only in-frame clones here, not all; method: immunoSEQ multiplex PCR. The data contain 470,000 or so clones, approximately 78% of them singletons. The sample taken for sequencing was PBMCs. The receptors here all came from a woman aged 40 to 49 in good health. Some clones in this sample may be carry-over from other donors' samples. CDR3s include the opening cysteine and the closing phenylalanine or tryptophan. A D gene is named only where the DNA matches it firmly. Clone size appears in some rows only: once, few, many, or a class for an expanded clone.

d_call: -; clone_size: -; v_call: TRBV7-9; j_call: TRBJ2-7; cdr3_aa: CASSLAWGQGSSYEQYF; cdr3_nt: TGTGCCAGCAGCTTAGCATGGGGACAAGGGAGCTCCTACGAGCAGTACTTC
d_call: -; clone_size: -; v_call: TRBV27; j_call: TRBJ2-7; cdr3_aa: CASSLARTYEQYF; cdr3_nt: TGTGCCAGCAGTTTGGCACGAACCTACGAGCAGTACTTC
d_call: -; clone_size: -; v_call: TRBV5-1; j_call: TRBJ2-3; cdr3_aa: CASSSDLGDSTDTQYF; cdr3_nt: TGCGCCAGCAGCTCAGACCTAGGGGATAGCACAGATACGCAGTATTTT
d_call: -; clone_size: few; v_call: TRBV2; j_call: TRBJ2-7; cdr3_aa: CASSEKGAWGRTPLPTYEQYF; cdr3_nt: TGTGCCAGCAGTGAAAAAGGCGCGTGGGGACGGACTCCACTCCCAACTTACGAGCAGTACTTC
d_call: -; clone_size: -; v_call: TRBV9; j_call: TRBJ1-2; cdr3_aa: CASAQTETYGYTF; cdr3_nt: TGTGCCAGCGCACAGACAGAGACCTATGGCTACACCTTC
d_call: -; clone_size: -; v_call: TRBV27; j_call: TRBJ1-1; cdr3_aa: CASSYTEAFF; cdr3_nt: TGTGCCAGCAGTTATACTGAAGCTTTCTTT
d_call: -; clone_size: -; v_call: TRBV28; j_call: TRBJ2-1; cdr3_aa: CASSPQGYNEQFF; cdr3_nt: TGTGCCAGCAGTCCACAGGGTTACAATGAGCAGTTCTTC
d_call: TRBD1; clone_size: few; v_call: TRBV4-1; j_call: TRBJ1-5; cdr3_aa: CASSQDRGRGINQPQHF; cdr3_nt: TGCGCCAGCAGCCAAGATCGCGGCAGGGGGATCAATCAGCCCCAGCATTTT
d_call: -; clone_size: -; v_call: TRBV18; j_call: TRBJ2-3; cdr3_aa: CASSPRSGGTDTQYF; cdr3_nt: TGTGCCAGCTCACCACGCTCGGGAGGCACAGATACGCAGTATTTT
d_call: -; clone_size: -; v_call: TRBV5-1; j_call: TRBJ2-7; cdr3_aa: CASSLKTAGSDEQYF; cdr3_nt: TGCGCCAGCAGCTTGAAGACGGCAGGCAGCGACGAGCAGTACTTC
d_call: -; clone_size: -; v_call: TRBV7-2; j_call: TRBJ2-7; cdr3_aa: CASSLAGADYEQYF; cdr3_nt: TGTGCCAGCAGCTTGGCGGGGGCAGACTACGAGCAGTACTTC
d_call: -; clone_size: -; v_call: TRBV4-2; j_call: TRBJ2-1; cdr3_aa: CASSQAFEPTYSQFF; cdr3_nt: TGTGCCAGCAGCCAAGCATTTGAGCCTACCTACTCCCAGTTCTTC
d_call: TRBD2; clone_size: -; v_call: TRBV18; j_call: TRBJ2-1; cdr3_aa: CASSGLADNEQFF; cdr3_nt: TGTGCCAGCTCCGGACTAGCGGACAATGAGCAGTTCTTC
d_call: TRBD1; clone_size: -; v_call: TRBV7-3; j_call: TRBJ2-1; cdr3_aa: CASSLSGQGSDEQFF; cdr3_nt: TGTGCCAGCAGCTTATCGGGACAGGGTAGCGATGAGCAGTTCTTC
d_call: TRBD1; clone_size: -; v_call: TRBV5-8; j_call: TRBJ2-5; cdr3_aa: CASRTGTALGEEQYF; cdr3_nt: TGTGCCAGCAGAACTGGGACAGCCCTCGGCGAGGAGCAGTACTTC
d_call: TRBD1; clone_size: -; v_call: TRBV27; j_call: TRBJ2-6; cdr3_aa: CASSDRDRPSGANVLTF; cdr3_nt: TGTGCCAGCAGTGACCGGGACAGGCCCTCTGGGGCCAACGTCCTGACTTTC
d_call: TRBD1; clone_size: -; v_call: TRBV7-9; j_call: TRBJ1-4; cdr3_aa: CASSLGTASTNEKLFF; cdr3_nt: TGTGCCAGCAGCTTGGGGACAGCTTCAACTAATGAAAAACTGTTTTTT
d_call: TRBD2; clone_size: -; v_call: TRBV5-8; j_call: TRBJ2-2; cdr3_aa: CASSLGLAGTTGELFF; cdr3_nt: TGTGCCAGCAGCTTAGGACTAGCGGGTACCACCGGGGAGCTGTTTTTT
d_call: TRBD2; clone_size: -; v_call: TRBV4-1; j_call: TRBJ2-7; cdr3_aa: CASSQGEGAASYEQYF; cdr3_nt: TGCGCCAGCAGCCAAGGGGAGGGAGCGGCCTCCTACGAGCAGTACTTC
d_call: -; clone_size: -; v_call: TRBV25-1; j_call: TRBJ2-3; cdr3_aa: CASSEYGSDTQYF; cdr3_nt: TGTGCCAGCAGTGAATATGGTTCAGATACGCAGTATTTT
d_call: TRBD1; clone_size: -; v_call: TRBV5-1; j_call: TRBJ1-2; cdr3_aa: CASSLDDGQGSYGYTF; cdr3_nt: TGCGCCAGCAGCTTGGACGACGGACAGGGGTCCTATGGCTACACCTTC
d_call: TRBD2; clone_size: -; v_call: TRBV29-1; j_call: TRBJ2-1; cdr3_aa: CSVEVAGGYNEQFF; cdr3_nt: TGCAGCGTTGAAGTGGCGGGAGGCTACAATGAGCAGTTCTTC
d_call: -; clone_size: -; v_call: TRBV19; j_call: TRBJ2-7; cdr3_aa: CASSVPGLRHEQYF; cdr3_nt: TGTGCCAGTAGTGTCCCGGGGCTCAGGCACGAGCAGTACTTC
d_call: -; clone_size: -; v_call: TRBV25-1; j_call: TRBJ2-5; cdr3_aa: CASSDYRVGGYHETQYF; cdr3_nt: TGTGCCAGCAGTGACTACAGGGTGGGGGGGTACCACGAGACCCAGTACTTC
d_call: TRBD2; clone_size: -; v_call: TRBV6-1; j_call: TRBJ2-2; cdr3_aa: CASSSGRSTGELFF; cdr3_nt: TGTGCCAGCAGTAGCGGGAGGAGCACCGGGGAGCTGTTTTTT
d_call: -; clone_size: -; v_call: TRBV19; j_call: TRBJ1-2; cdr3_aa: CASSTPAGYDGYTF; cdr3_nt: TGTGCCAGTAGTACCCCTGCGGGCTATGATGGCTACACCTTC
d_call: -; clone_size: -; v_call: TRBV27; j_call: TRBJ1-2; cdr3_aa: CASSLQKNYGYTF; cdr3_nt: TGTGCCAGCAGTTTACAAAAAAACTATGGCTACACCTTC
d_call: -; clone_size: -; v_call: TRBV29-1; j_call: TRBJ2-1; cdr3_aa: CSVVLPGLHHLFF; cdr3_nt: TGCAGCGTTGTTTTACCGGGTCTCCACCACTTGTTCTTC
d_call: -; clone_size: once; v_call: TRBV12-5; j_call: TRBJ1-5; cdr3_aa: CASGPYGGWVPQPQHF; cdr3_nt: TGTGCTAGTGGTCCGTACGGGGGTTGGGTCCCCCAGCCCCAGCATTTT
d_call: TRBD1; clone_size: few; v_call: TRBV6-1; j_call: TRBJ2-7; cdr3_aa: CASTLTGGASYEQYF; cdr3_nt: TGTGCCAGCACGTTGACAGGGGGCGCCTCCTACGAGCAGTACTTC
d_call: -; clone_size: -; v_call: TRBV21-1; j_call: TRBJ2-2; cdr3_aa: CASTPGLAGSPNTGELFF; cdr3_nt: TGTGCCAGCACGCCGGGACTAGCGGGATCACCGAACACCGGGGAGCTGTTTTTT
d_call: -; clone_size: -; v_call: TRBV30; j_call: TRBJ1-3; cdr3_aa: CAWRSTGTGNTIYF; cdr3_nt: TGTGCCTGGAGGTCCACAGGGACTGGAAACACCATATATTTT
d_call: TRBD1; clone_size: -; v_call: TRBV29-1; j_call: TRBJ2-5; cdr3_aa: CSVGQGIETQYF; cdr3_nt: TGCAGCGTCGGACAGGGTATCGAGACCCAGTACTTC